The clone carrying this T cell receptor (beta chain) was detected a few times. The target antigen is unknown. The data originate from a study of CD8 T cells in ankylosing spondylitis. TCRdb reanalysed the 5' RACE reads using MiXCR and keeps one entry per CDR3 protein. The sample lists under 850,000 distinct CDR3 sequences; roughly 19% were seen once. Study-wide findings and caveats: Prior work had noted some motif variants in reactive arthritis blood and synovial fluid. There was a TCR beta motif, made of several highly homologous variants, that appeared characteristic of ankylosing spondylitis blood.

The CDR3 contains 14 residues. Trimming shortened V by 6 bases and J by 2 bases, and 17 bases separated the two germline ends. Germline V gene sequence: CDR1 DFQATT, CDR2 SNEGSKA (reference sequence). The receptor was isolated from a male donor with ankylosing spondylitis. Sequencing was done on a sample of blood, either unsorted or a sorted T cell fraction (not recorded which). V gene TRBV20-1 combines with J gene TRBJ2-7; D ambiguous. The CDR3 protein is CSARSGGTAYEQYF. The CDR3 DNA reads TGCAGTGCCCGCTCTGGTGGAACGGCCTACGAGCAGTACTTC.